A single sample is the source of the 14 T cell receptor beta chains below, sequenced in a study of identical twins (dated by TCRdb to about 2016). Library preparation was by 5' RACE. The instrument given in TCRdb is Illumina HiSeq 2000. TCRdb's own reprocessing of the public reads used fastp at Q25 and MiXCR and kept productive beta chains. Rows matching on CDR3 protein sequence are summarized as one entry with the most common DNA and genes. The sample includes some 440,000 distinct CDR3 sequences, with 20% to 25% observed a single time. The ten largest account for 2.9% of the sample. This sample was also put to use in a study of T cells expressing NK-cell markers.

Sequencing used CD4+ T cells sorted from blood. Receptor source: a young woman in good health.

This chain uses TRBV6-1 with TRBJ1-2; the D gene is possibly TRBD1 (5 bases). Germline V CDR1 and CDR2: MNHNS, SASEGT. Trimming pared 7 bases from V and 6 bases from J, leaving 9 bases between. This CDR3 has 11 residues. CDR3 region: CASMWGDGYTF. The DNA for the CDR3 is TGTGCCAGCATGTGGGGGGATGGCTACACCTTC.

The chain couples TRBV12-3 or TRBV12-4 to TRBJ2-1; 7 bases fit TRBD2. The length of the CDR3 is 14 residues. V was pared by 9 bases and J by 4 bases, with 9 bases of the junction left unmatched. In nucleotides, the CDR3 is TGTGCCAGTGGAGCGACTAGCTTGTACAATGAGCAGTTCTTC. Translated, it gives CASGATSLYNEQFF.

J is TRBJ2-3 and V is TRBV6-5; no firm D call. The CDR3 is made up of 14 amino acids. Trimming took 0 bases from V and 1 from J, leaving 5 bases between them. Germline V gene sequence: CDR1 MNHEY, CDR2 SVGAGI. CDR3 coding DNA: TGTGCCAGCAGTTACTCCCTCGGCACAGATACGCAGTATTTT. This translates into CASSYSLGTDTQYF.

This clonotype has more than one count but fewer than ten. In nucleotides, the CDR3 is TGTGCCAGCAGTCGCCCCAGCGGGTGGAATAATGAGCAGTTCTTC. Amino acids: CASSRPSGWNNEQFF. The chain uses TRBV6-1 and TRBJ2-1; tentatively, D is TRBD2 (6 bases). CDR3 size: 15 residues. Germline CDR1 reads MNHNS; CDR2 reads SASEGT. Trimming cost V 5 bases and J 7 bases, with 18 bases left between them.

V is TRBV4-3 and J is TRBJ2-1; 11 nucleotides align to TRBD1. Trimming at V came to 0 bases and at J to 7 bases, leaving 5 bases not matched to a gene. The length of the CDR3 is 16 residues. Per the germline V gene, CDR1 is LGHNA and CDR2 is YSLEER. The CDR3 here is CASSQEWDRGINEQFF. CDR3 DNA sequence: TGCGCCAGCAGCCAAGAATGGGACAGGGGGATAAATGAGCAGTTCTTC.

This clonotype was observed a handful of times. V and J are TRBV12-3 or TRBV12-4 and TRBJ2-1; TRBD2 agrees at 11 bases. Trimming at V came to 0 bases and at J to 6 bases, leaving 7 bases not matched to a gene. This CDR3 region has 17 residues. The CDR3 nucleotides read TGTGCCAGCAGTTTAGCAGTCGGGACTAGCGGCGTCAATGAGCAGTTCTTC. Protein: CASSLAVGTSGVNEQFF.

The V and J genes are TRBV20-1 and TRBJ2-7; D is possibly TRBD1 or TRBD2 (5 bases each). CDR1 and CDR2 from the germline V gene are DFQATT and SNEGSKA (reference sequence). V was trimmed by 2 bases and J by 6 bases, leaving 17 bases between them. The CDR3 runs to 14 residues. CDR3 sequence reads: CSARPGPGAGEQYF. The CDR3 coding sequence is TGCAGTGCTAGACCCGGCCCCGGGGCAGGCGAGCAGTACTTC.

This clonotype has more than one count but fewer than ten. This rearrangement joins TRBV6-5 to TRBJ1-6, with 8 bases fitting TRBD1. CDR3 length: 17 amino acids. The J segment lost 0 bases and the V segment lost 0 bases, leaving 1 base of the junction unmatched. Germline V gives CDR1 MNHEY, CDR2 SVGAGI. This CDR3 reads CASSYSTGGSYNSPLHF. In DNA, the CDR3 is TGTGCCAGCAGTTACTCTACAGGGGGCTCCTATAATTCACCCCTCCACTTT.

This clonotype was detected a few times. The gene calls are TRBV7-3 and TRBJ2-5; TRBD2 matches at 8 bases. This CDR3 contains 13 residues. The ends lost 5 bases at V and 5 bases at J; junction bases unmatched: 4. The germline V gene has CDR1 SGHTA and CDR2 FQGTGA. CDR3 sequence (DNA): TGTGCCAGCAGCAGGACTAGCTGGGAGACCCAGTACTTC. This gives the protein CASSRTSWETQYF.

J is TRBJ1-6 and V is TRBV11-3; 10 bases fit TRBD1. Losses at the gene ends were 5 bases for V and 10 bases for J; bases not matched to a gene: 8. This CDR3 has 15 residues. CDR1 SGHNT and CDR2 YENEEA come from the germline V gene. CDR3 DNA sequence: TGTGCCAGCAGCCGTAGGGACAGGGGAGAATCACCCCTCCACTTT. Translating it yields CASSRRDRGESPLHF.

This clonotype was recorded a few times. This chain uses TRBV12-3 or TRBV12-4 with TRBJ2-7; no definite D call. Trimming left V 2 bases short and J 5 bases short, with 10 bases between. This CDR3 comprises 13 residues. CDR3 residues: CASSLSAPHEQYF. In nucleotides, the CDR3 is TGTGCCAGCAGTTTATCGGCGCCCCACGAGCAGTACTTC.

V is TRBV6-6 and J is TRBJ2-5; 9 nucleotides line up with TRBD1. The CDR3 sequence is 13 residues long. V was clipped by 5 bases and J by 6 bases; unmatched bases: 4. Looked up from germline, CDR1 is MNHNY and CDR2 is SVGAGI (reference sequence). The CDR3 DNA reads TGTGCCAGCAGTAAGGGGACAGGGAAGACCCAGTACTTC. Translation gives CASSKGTGKTQYF.

V is TRBV28 and J is TRBJ2-2; the D is unclear. Germline V gene sequence: CDR1 MDHEN, CDR2 SYDVKM. The CDR3 length is 14 residues. V lost 8 bases and J lost 4, with 14 bases in between. The CDR3 loop is CASGDSTGTGELFF. CDR3 coding DNA: TGTGCCAGCGGCGATAGCACGGGCACCGGGGAGCTGTTTTTT.

This clonotype was seen only a few times. The chain couples TRBV2 to TRBJ1-1; tentatively, D is TRBD1 (6 bases). The ends were cut back, 11 bases at V and 1 base at J, with 17 bases in the middle. CDR3 length: 14 residues. Per the germline V gene, CDR1 is SNHLY and CDR2 is FYNNEI. This CDR3 is CAFGKGGANTEAFF. CDR3 bases: TGTGCCTTCGGTAAGGGGGGAGCGAACACTGAAGCTTTCTTT.